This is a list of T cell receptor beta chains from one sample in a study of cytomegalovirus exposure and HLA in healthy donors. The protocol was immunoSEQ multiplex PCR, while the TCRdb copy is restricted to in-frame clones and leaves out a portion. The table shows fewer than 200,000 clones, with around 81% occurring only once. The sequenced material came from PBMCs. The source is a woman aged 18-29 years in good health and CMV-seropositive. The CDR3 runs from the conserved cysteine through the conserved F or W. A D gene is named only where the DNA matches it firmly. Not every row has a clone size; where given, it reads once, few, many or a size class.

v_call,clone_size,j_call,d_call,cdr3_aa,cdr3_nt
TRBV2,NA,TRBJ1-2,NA,CASSPTTGYGDYGYTF,TGTGCCAGCAGTCCCACGACAGGCTATGGAGACTATGGCTACACCTTC
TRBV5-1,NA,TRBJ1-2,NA,CASSLLTTGFYGYTF,TGCGCCAGCAGCCTACTCACAACAGGATTCTATGGCTACACCTTC
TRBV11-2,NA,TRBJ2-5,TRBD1,CASSTGQGKTQYF,TGTGCCAGCAGCACTGGACAGGGGAAGACCCAGTACTTC
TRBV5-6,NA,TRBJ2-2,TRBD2,CASSPRRGGNTGELFF,TGTGCCAGCAGCCCCAGGCGGGGGGGGAACACCGGGGAGCTGTTTTTT
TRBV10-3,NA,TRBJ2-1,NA,CAISVELKNEQFF,TGTGCCATCAGTGTAGAGCTAAAAAATGAGCAGTTCTTC
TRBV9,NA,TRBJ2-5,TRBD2,CASSVGGGAQETQYF,TGTGCCAGCAGCGTAGGCGGGGGGGCCCAAGAGACCCAGTACTTC
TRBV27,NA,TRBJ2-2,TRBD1,CASSLPEGAQAGELFF,TGTGCCAGCAGTTTACCCGAGGGGGCGCAGGCCGGGGAGCTGTTTTTT
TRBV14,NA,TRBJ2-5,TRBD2,CASSRVPLALGETQYF,TGTGCCAGCAGCCGGGTCCCACTAGCGCTAGGAGAGACCCAGTACTTC
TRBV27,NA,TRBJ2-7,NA,CASRTIQGRKLYEQYF,TGTGCCAGCAGGACGATACAGGGAAGGAAGCTCTACGAGCAGTACTTC
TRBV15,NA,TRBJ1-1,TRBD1,CATSTYRGPTEAFF,TGTGCCACCAGCACATACAGGGGGCCCACTGAAGCTTTCTTT
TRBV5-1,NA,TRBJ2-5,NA,CASSREGEETQYF,TGCGCCAGCAGCCGAGAGGGGGAAGAGACCCAGTACTTC
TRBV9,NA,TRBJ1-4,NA,CASSTGSIPQKLFF,TGTGCCAGCAGTACCGGGAGTATTCCCCAAAAACTGTTTTTT
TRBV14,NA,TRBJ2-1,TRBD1,CASSQVGQAEQFF,TGTGCCAGCAGCCAAGTCGGACAGGCCGAGCAGTTCTTC
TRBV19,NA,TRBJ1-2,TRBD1,CASTPPRDRGYGYTF,TGTGCCAGTACCCCCCCCCGGGACAGGGGTTACGGCTACACCTTC
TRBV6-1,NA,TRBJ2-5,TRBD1,CASSNRGPKETQYF,TGTGCCAGCAGCAACAGGGGGCCGAAAGAGACCCAGTACTTC
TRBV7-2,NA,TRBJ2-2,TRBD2,CASRSGGLNTGELFF,TGTGCCAGCAGGAGCGGGGGCCTGAACACCGGGGAGCTGTTTTTT
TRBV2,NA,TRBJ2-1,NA,CASSVLGAGDEQFF,TGTGCCAGCAGTGTACTGGGGGCCGGAGATGAGCAGTTCTTC
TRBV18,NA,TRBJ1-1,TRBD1,CASSPWGQVDMNTEAFF,TGTGCCAGCTCACCATGGGGACAGGTCGATATGAACACTGAAGCTTTCTTT
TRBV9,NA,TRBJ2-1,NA,CASSVAGGRYNEQFF,TGTGCCAGCAGCGTAGCAGGGGGGCGATACAATGAGCAGTTCTTC
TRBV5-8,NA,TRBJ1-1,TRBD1,CASSPTGGYTEAFF,TGTGCCAGCAGCCCAACAGGGGGCTACACTGAAGCTTTCTTT
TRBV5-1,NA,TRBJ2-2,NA,CASSLGTVAGELFF,TGCGCCAGCAGCTTGGGGACAGTTGCTGGGGAGCTGTTTTTT
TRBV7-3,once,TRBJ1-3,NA,CASSLGQGRSGNTIYF,TGTGCCAGCAGCTTAGGGCAGGGCCGCTCTGGAAACACCATATATTTT
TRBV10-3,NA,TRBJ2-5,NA,CAISEERETQYF,TGTGCCATCAGTGAGGAGCGAGAGACCCAGTACTTC
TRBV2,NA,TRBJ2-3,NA,CATNEVADTDTQYF,TGTGCCACCAATGAAGTAGCGGACACAGATACGCAGTATTTT
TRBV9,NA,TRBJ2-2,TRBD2,CASNPASGGGELFF,TGTGCCAGCAACCCCGCTAGCGGGGGCGGGGAGCTGTTTTTT
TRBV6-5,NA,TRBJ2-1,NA,CASSSGVAGHRGQFF,TGTGCCAGCAGCTCCGGGGTGGCGGGCCATCGGGGGCAGTTCTTC
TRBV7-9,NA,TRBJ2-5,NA,CASSLLFKPGGETQYF,TGTGCCAGCAGCTTATTATTTAAGCCCGGCGGAGAGACCCAGTACTTC
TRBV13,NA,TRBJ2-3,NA,CASSRGLNTDTQYF,TGTGCCAGCAGCCGGGGACTGAACACAGATACGCAGTATTTT
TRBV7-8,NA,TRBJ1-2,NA,CASSATGFGYGYTF,TGTGCCAGCAGCGCAACAGGGTTTGGCTATGGCTACACCTTC